This T cell receptor beta chain was retrieved from a study of OX40 agonist ivuxolimab in advanced cancers. As for the study in general: Every 2 weeks, ivuxolimab was infused into the patients intravenously at between 0.01 and 10 mg/kg.

Germline V gene lookup returns CDR1 SGHTA and CDR2 FQGNSA. V shed 2 bases and J 5 bases; nucleotides not matched to a gene: 11. The CDR3 runs 17 residues. Sequenced by immunoSEQ multiplex PCR; TCRdb stores in-frame clones only, minus some. The sample carries more than 60,000 clones, roughly nine tenths recorded once. Material: CD4+ or CD8+ T cells sorted from blood, obtained in a trial of the OX40 agonist ivuxolimab. The rearrangement uses TRBV7-2 and TRBJ2-1; 8 positions match TRBD2. The receptor was isolated from an adult with an advanced solid tumor such as melanoma, head and neck, liver or kidney cancer. This CDR3 reads CASSLLFRTSPNNEQFF. The CDR3 nucleotides read TGTGCCAGCAGCTTACTCTTTCGGACTAGCCCTAACAATGAGCAGTTCTTC.